A selection of T cell receptor beta chains follows, all from one sample in a study of Ad26.COV2.S vaccination and SARS-CoV-2 variants. Repertoires were generated with immunoSEQ multiplex PCR, while TCRdb's copy carries only in-frame clones and drops some. The table shows roughly 700,000 clones, with approximately 88% occurring only once. The material was peripheral blood, obtained in a trial of Ad26.COV2.S vaccine versus placebo. The receptors derive from a person between 18 and 60 years old who received the Ad26.COV2.S COVID-19 vaccine or a placebo. CDR3s include the opening cysteine and the closing phenylalanine or tryptophan. A D gene is named only where the DNA matches it firmly. Expanded clones get a size class; other rows say once, few or many, or leave the size out.

CDR3 length	V gene	J gene	D gene	clone size	CDR3 protein	CDR3 DNA
14	TRBV19	TRBJ2-1	NA	once	CASRETRPSDEQFF	TGTGCCAGTCGAGAGACTAGACCTTCGGATGAGCAGTTCTTC
15	TRBV25-1	TRBJ1-4	TRBD1	NA	CASSFHRGTNEKLFF	TGTGCCAGCAGTTTCCACAGGGGAACTAATGAAAAACTGTTTTTT
18	TRBV3-1/TRBV3-2	TRBJ2-1	NA	once	CASSQGGGRGRIWNEQFF	TGTGCCAGCAGCCAAGGAGGGGGTAGGGGTCGGATTTGGAATGAGCAGTTCTTC
15	TRBV4-3	TRBJ1-3	NA	NA	CASSPLVASGNTIYF	TGCGCCAGCAGCCCCCTGGTGGCCTCTGGAAACACCATATATTTT
15	TRBV15	TRBJ1-2	NA	NA	CATSRDPAGDHGYTF	TGTGCCACCAGCAGAGATCCAGCGGGGGACCATGGCTACACCTTC
11	TRBV27	TRBJ2-1	NA	NA	CASRLGGEQFF	TGTGCCAGCCGCCTAGGCGGTGAGCAGTTCTTC
14	TRBV5-6	TRBJ1-2	TRBD1	NA	CASSADRVAYGYTF	TGTGCCAGCAGCGCCGACAGGGTCGCCTATGGCTACACCTTC
18	TRBV11-2	TRBJ2-1	TRBD2	NA	CASSLNMQGRVRVNEQFF	TGTGCCAGCAGCTTAAATATGCAAGGGAGGGTGAGGGTAAATGAGCAGTTCTTC
14	TRBV5-6	TRBJ1-5	NA	NA	CASSSDGNNQPQHF	TGTGCCAGCAGCTCCGACGGTAACAATCAGCCCCAGCATTTT
15	TRBV30	TRBJ2-7	NA	NA	CAWSLGVWGGNEQYF	TGTGCCTGGAGTCTAGGGGTTTGGGGCGGGAACGAGCAGTACTTC
14	TRBV7-9	TRBJ2-3	TRBD2	NA	CASSLTSGSDTQYF	TGTGCCAGCAGCCTGACTAGCGGATCAGATACGCAGTATTTT
15	TRBV4-3	TRBJ2-1	TRBD1	few	CASSPRDRGNNEQFF	TGCGCCAGCAGCCCCAGGGACAGGGGTAACAATGAGCAGTTCTTC
12	TRBV5-6	TRBJ2-7	NA	few	CASSFGARQQYF	TGTGCCAGCAGCTTCGGGGCAAGACAGCAGTACTTC
13	TRBV30	TRBJ1-4	NA	NA	CAWSGRPNEKLFF	TGTGCCTGGAGTGGAAGACCGAATGAAAAACTGTTTTTT
13	TRBV5-1	TRBJ2-7	NA	NA	CASSNLQGYEQYF	TGCGCCAGCAGCAATCTACAGGGTTACGAGCAGTACTTC
15	TRBV11-2	TRBJ2-3	NA	NA	CASSFGTGGAVTQYF	TGTGCCAGCAGCTTTGGGACGGGGGGCGCAGTTACGCAGTATTTT
14	TRBV7-2	TRBJ2-2	NA	NA	CASSPGLPLGELFF	TGTGCCAGCAGCCCGGGGCTCCCCCTCGGGGAGCTGTTTTTT
13	TRBV7-9	TRBJ1-2	NA	NA	CASSLTDQFGYTF	TGTGCCAGCAGCTTGACAGATCAGTTTGGCTACACCTTC
14	TRBV5-1	TRBJ1-3	TRBD1	few	CASSSGGSGNTIYF	TGCGCCAGCAGCTCAGGGGGCTCTGGAAACACCATATATTTT
13	TRBV5-4	TRBJ2-5	NA	once	CASSLTGGETQYF	TGTGCCAGCAGCTTGACAGGAGGGGAGACCCAGTACTTC
15	TRBV27	TRBJ1-1	TRBD1	NA	CASNPGQTMNTEAFF	TGTGCCAGCAATCCGGGACAGACAATGAACACTGAAGCTTTCTTT
16	TRBV6-5	TRBJ1-5	NA	once	CASSSRVGNSNQPQHF	TGTGCCAGCAGTTCACGGGTCGGTAATAGCAATCAGCCCCAGCATTTT
14	TRBV30	TRBJ1-5	TRBD1	NA	CAWSGTGGIQPQHF	TGTGCCTGGAGTGGGACAGGGGGCATTCAGCCCCAGCATTTT
14	TRBV11-3	TRBJ2-1	NA	NA	CASSLGPSGNEQFF	TGTGCCAGCAGCTTAGGTCCCAGCGGCAATGAGCAGTTCTTC
15	TRBV5-1	TRBJ2-7	NA	NA	CASSLGGQNEYEQYF	TGCGCCAGCAGCTTGGGTGGACAGAATGAATACGAGCAGTACTTC